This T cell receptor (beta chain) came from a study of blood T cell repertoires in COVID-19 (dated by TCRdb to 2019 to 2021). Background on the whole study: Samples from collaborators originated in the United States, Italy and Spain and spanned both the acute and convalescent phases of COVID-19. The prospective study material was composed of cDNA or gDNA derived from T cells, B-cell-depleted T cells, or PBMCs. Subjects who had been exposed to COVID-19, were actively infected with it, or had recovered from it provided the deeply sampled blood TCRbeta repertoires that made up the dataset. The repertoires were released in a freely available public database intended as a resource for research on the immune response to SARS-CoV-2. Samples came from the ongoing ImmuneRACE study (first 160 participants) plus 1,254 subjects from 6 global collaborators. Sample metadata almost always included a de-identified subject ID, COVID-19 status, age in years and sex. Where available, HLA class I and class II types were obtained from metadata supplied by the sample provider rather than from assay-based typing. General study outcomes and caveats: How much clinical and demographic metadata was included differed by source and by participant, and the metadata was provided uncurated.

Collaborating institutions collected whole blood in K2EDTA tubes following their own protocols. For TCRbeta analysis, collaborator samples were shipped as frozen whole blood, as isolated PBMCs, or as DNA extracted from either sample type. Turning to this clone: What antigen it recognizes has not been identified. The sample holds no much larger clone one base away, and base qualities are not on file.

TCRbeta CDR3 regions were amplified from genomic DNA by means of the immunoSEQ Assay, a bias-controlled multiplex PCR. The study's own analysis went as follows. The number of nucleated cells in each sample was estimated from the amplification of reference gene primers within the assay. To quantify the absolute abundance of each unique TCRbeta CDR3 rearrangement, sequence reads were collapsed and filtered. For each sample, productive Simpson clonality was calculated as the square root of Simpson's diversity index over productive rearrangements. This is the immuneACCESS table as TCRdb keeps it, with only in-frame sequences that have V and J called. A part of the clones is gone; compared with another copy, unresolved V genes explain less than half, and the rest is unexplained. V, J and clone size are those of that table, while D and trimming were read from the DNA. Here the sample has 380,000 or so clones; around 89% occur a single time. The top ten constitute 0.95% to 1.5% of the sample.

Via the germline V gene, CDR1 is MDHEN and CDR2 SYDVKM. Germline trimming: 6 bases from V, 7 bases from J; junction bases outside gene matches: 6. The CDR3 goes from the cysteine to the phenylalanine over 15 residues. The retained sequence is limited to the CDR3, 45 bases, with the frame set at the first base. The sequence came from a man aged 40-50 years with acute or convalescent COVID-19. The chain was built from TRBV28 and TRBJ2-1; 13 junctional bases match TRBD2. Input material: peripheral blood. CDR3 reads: CASSPGLAGVNEQFF. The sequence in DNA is TGTGCCAGCAGCCCCGGACTAGCGGGGGTGAATGAGCAGTTCTTC.